These 25 T cell receptor beta chains came from one sample sequenced in a study of immune evolution from preneoplasia to lung adenocarcinoma. The method was immunoSEQ multiplex PCR; TCRdb's version includes in-frame clones alone and lacks a portion of them. Of about 26,000 clones listed, less than 80% were seen once; the top ten hold 5% to 7%. Sequenced: FFPE invasive lung adenocarcinoma tissue. The receptors stem from a person aged 55-75 years with invasive lung adenocarcinoma. Some clones in this sample may be carry-over from other donors' samples.

This chain joins TRBV30 and TRBJ2-7, with 9 bases fitting TRBD2. V gave up 6 bases and J gave up 5 bases; unmatched junction bases: 11. This CDR3 region has 14 residues. Germline V gene lookup returns CDR1 GTSNPN and CDR2 SVGIG (reference sequence). CDR3 nucleotides: TGTGCCTGTCAATTCGGGACTAGCATACACGAGCAGTACTTC. Protein sequence: CACQFGTSIHEQYF. The full variable domain, with the rest looked up from reference TRBV30 and TRBJ2-7, is SQTIHQWPATLVQPVGSPLSLECTVEGTSNPNLYWYRQAAGRGLQLLFYSVGIGQISSEVPQNLSASRPQDRQFILSSKKLLLSDSGFYLCACQFGTSIHEQYFGPGTRLTVT.

The V call is TRBV28, the J call TRBJ2-1; 8 bases agree with TRBD2. CDR1 and CDR2 (germline): MDHEN, SYDVKM. The CDR3 is made up of 14 amino acids. The trim removed 6 bases at V and 9 bases at J, leaving 10 bases unmatched. For the CDR3, the DNA is TGTGCCAGCAGGCCCCTAGCGGGTGACGGTGAGCAGTTCTTC. It specifies CASRPLAGDGEQFF.

The chain carries TRBV7-9 and TRBJ2-1; D may be TRBD1 (6 bases). The germline V gene encodes CDR1 SEHNR and CDR2 FQNEAQ (reference sequence). V was cut by 0 bases and J by 9 bases, with 15 bases left in between. This CDR3 spans 15 amino acids. CDR3 residues: CASSLAGAGSTEQFF. CDR3 coding DNA: TGTGCCAGCAGCTTAGCGGGGGCAGGAAGCACTGAGCAGTTCTTC.

The chain recombines TRBV12-5 with TRBJ1-1, with a possible D match to TRBD1 (5 bases). The CDR3 has 15 amino acids. CDR1 and CDR2 from the germline V gene are LGHNT and FRNRAP. V was cut by 5 bases and J by 1 base, with 14 bases left in between. The CDR3 nucleotides read TGTGCTAGTGGTGGGGGTGGGTTGAGGAACACTGAAGCTTTCTTT. The encoded protein is CASGGGGLRNTEAFF.

This sequence joins TRBV11-2 and TRBJ2-1; 12 nucleotides agree with TRBD2. The CDR3 contains 16 residues. Germline CDR1 and CDR2: SGHAT and FQNNGV. V trimming: 4 bases; J trimming: 6 bases; junction bases outside the gene matches: 7. CDR3 coding DNA: TGTGCCAGCAGCTGGACTAGCGGGAATGGGGCCAATGAGCAGTTCTTC. It is translated as CASSWTSGNGANEQFF.

This chain links TRBV12-5 with TRBJ2-7, with 10 bases that match TRBD1. This CDR3 is built from 15 residues. The junction had 6 bases not matched to a gene; V was cut back by 5 bases and J by 2 bases. The germline V gene has CDR1 LGHNT and CDR2 FRNRAP. The CDR3 nucleotides are TGTGCTAGTGGTACCCGGGACAGGGGCACCTACGAGCAGTACTTC. Protein sequence: CASGTRDRGTYEQYF.

This clone was detected a few times. The chain links TRBV9 to TRBJ2-5; 9 bases map to TRBD1. Per germline, CDR1 SGDLS and CDR2 YYNGEE. The CDR3 spans 17 residues. V dropped 4 bases and J dropped 4; count of bases not matched to a gene: 14. CDR3 in amino acids: CASSRTPGQGTGETQYF. CDR3 sequence (DNA): TGTGCCAGCAGCCGGACCCCGGGACAGGGCACAGGAGAGACCCAGTACTTC.

The rearrangement links TRBV30 to TRBJ2-2; 10 positions agree with TRBD2. V lost 0 bases to trimming and J lost 2 bases; unmatched junction nucleotides: 12. This CDR3 contains 19 residues. CDR1 is GTSNPN and CDR2 is SVGIG in the germline V gene (reference sequence). The chain's CDR3 is CAWSVARTSGWTNTGELFF. CDR3 DNA: TGTGCCTGGAGTGTAGCCAGGACTAGCGGTTGGACCAACACCGGGGAGCTGTTTTTT. Using reference TRBV30 and TRBJ2-2 for the parts outside the CDR3, the full variable domain is SQTIHQWPATLVQPVGSPLSLECTVEGTSNPNLYWYRQAAGRGLQLLFYSVGIGQISSEVPQNLSASRPQDRQFILSSKKLLLSDSGFYLCAWSVARTSGWTNTGELFFGEGSRLTVL.

This chain's CDR3 is CASSQSSGNYGYTF. The CDR3 DNA reads as TGTGCCAGCAGCCAATCGTCAGGAAACTATGGCTACACCTTC. The V and J genes are TRBV16 and TRBJ1-2; unclear D gene. Germline CDR1 reads KGHSY; CDR2 reads FQNENV. V lost 0 bases, J lost 2 bases, and 7 bases lay in between. The length of the CDR3 is 14 residues.

This chain uses TRBV18 with TRBJ2-7; a weak D match, TRBD2 (5 bases). The germline V gene encodes CDR1 KGHSH and CDR2 LQKENI. The CDR3 is made up of 14 amino acids. Trimming shortened V by 2 bases and J by 5 bases, and 13 bases separated the two germline ends. The CDR3 here is CASSPRQEVNEQYF. The CDR3, as DNA: TGTGCCAGCTCACCAAGGCAGGAGGTGAACGAGCAGTACTTC.

This clone occurred once. This chain uses TRBV6-5 with TRBJ2-7, with TRBD2 matching 8 bases. V was clipped by 2 bases and J by 0 bases; unmatched bases: 3. Germline V gene data show CDR1 as MNHEY and CDR2 as SVGAGI. The CDR3 totals 15 residues. CDR3 in DNA: TGTGCCAGCAGTTACGACAGCGGGGGCTCCTACGAGCAGTACTTC. It translates to CASSYDSGGSYEQYF.

CDR3 sequence reads: CASSLALLDTQYF. CDR3 DNA sequence: TGCGCCAGCAGCTTGGCCCTACTAGATACGCAGTATTTT. The chain combines TRBV5-1 with TRBJ2-3; D gene uncertain. Germline lookup yields CDR1 SGHRS and CDR2 YFSETQ. The CDR3 is 13 amino acids. Trimming took off 0 bases at V and 5 bases at J, with 7 bases between the two ends.

The chain joins TRBV2 to TRBJ2-7; perhaps TRBD2 as D (5 bases). Trimming stripped 3 bases from V and 6 bases from J, with 12 bases between. CDR1 and CDR2 (germline): SNHLY, FYNNEI. There are 13 residues in the CDR3. The CDR3, as DNA: TGTGCCAGCAGTGAGGGAGTAACCCCCGAGCAGTACTTC. Residues: CASSEGVTPEQYF.

The CDR3 reads CASSSQGGDGAKNIQYF. The DNA for the CDR3 is TGTGCCAGCAGCTCTCAAGGAGGGGACGGAGCCAAAAACATTCAGTACTTC. The chain uses TRBV7-2 and TRBJ2-4; D is possibly TRBD2 (6 bases). The CDR3 length is 17 residues. The germline V and J ends were trimmed by 4 bases and 0 bases, with 16 bases remaining between them. CDR1 and CDR2 from the germline V gene are SGHTA and FQGNSA.

The J gene is TRBJ1-4, the V gene TRBV4-2; 8 bases line up with TRBD1. The length of the CDR3 is 15 residues. V shed 0 bases, J shed 7 bases, and the junction held 4 bases outside the gene matches. The V gene's germline CDR1 is LGHNA and CDR2 YNFKEQ. The CDR3 spells CASSQDSGGREKLFF. The CDR3 nucleotides are TGTGCCAGCAGCCAAGATTCAGGGGGCCGTGAAAAACTGTTTTTT.

The rearrangement links TRBV5-1 to TRBJ1-2, with D possibly being TRBD1 (5 bases). This CDR3 spans 15 amino acids. Trimming cost V 0 bases and J 8 bases, with 17 bases left between them. CDR1 and CDR2 from the germline V gene are SGHRS and YFSETQ. CDR3 DNA: TGCGCCAGCAGCTTGGAAACTGGGGGTCGACAAGGCTACACCTTC. Translation gives CASSLETGGRQGYTF.

This chain connects TRBV27 to TRBJ2-7, with D possibly called TRBD1 or TRBD2 (5 bases each). Germline V lookup: CDR1 MNHEY, CDR2 SMNVEV (reference sequence). Trimming stripped 6 bases from V and 6 bases from J, with 18 bases between. The CDR3 is 14 residues long. CDR3 loop: CASRFGAAFSEQYF. The CDR3 DNA follows: TGTGCCAGCAGATTCGGGGCTGCTTTTTCCGAGCAGTACTTC.

The chain combines TRBV4-2 with TRBJ2-2, with TRBD2 identical over 7 bases. The CDR3 spans 18 residues. V lost 3 bases to trimming and J lost 7 bases; unmatched junction nucleotides: 17. CDR1 and CDR2 from the germline V gene are LGHNA and YNFKEQ. CDR3 residues: CASSQDPMAGVLYGELFF. CDR3 nucleotide sequence: TGTGCCAGCAGCCAGGACCCGATGGCGGGAGTATTATACGGGGAGCTGTTTTTT.

This rearrangement joins TRBV27 to TRBJ2-1; weak D call: TRBD1 (5 bases). CDR1 is MNHEY, CDR2 SMNVEV, per germline (reference sequence). Trimming removed 5 bases from V and 6 bases from J, with 17 bases in between. The CDR3 runs 15 residues. The CDR3 sequence: CASSSKGQNVNEQFF. CDR3 sequence (DNA): TGTGCCAGCAGTAGTAAGGGGCAGAACGTCAATGAGCAGTTCTTC.

This CDR3 reads CASSRLGDLSTDTQYF. The DNA of the CDR3 is TGTGCCAGCAGCCGTCTTGGCGACCTCAGCACAGATACGCAGTATTTT. The V gene is TRBV5-6, the J gene TRBJ2-3; D is undetermined. The germline V gene has CDR1 SGHDT and CDR2 YYEEEE. The germline V and J ends were trimmed by 4 bases and 0 bases, with 15 bases remaining between them. The CDR3 extends over 16 amino acids.

This chain connects TRBV28 to TRBJ1-2; D is undetermined. Trimming left V 8 bases short and J 4 bases short, with 11 bases between. Germline CDR1 and CDR2: MDHEN and SYDVKM. CDR3 length equals 12 residues. CDR3 in amino acids: CASDGLSYGYTF. CDR3 in DNA: TGTGCCAGCGATGGACTCTCCTATGGCTACACCTTC.

The chain combines TRBV11-2 with TRBJ2-7, with D perhaps matching TRBD1 (6 bases). Trimming pared 3 bases from V and 5 bases from J, leaving 14 bases between. CDR3 length equals 14 residues. Germline CDR1 is SGHAT and CDR2 is FQNNGV. The CDR3 sequence is CASSFPGAGNEQYF. The DNA for the CDR3 is TGTGCCAGCAGCTTCCCAGGGGCCGGGAACGAGCAGTACTTC.

CDR3 sequence (DNA): TGTGCCAGCAGCTTAGCGCAGGCAGGGGGTTACGAGCAGTACTTC. It codes for CASSLAQAGGYEQYF. V usage is TRBV7-9 and J usage is TRBJ2-7; 7 positions match TRBD1. The CDR3 has 15 residues. With 0 bases clipped from V and 4 bases from J, the junction kept 6 bases outside the gene matches. Germline CDR1 reads SEHNR; CDR2 reads FQNEAQ (reference sequence).

This chain connects TRBV27 to TRBJ2-1, with D maybe TRBD2 (6 bases). The CDR3 sequence is 17 residues long. The V gene's germline CDR1 is MNHEY and CDR2 SMNVEV (reference sequence). V dropped 7 bases and J dropped 7 bases, with 26 bases sitting between them. The CDR3 DNA sequence: TGTGCCAGCACCTTATATCGGACGGGAGCCGGGAAGAATGAGCAGTTCTTC. Translated, it gives CASTLYRTGAGKNEQFF.

The rearrangement joins TRBV29-1 to TRBJ2-3; a possible D gene is TRBD1 (5 bases). The CDR3 loop spans 11 amino acids. The V gene's germline CDR1 is SQVTM and CDR2 ANQGSEA. Trimming shortened V by 8 bases and J by 8 bases, and 14 bases separated the two germline ends. The CDR3 bases are TGCAGCCCCCTGACAGTGGGTACGCAGTATTTT. It codes for CSPLTVGTQYF.